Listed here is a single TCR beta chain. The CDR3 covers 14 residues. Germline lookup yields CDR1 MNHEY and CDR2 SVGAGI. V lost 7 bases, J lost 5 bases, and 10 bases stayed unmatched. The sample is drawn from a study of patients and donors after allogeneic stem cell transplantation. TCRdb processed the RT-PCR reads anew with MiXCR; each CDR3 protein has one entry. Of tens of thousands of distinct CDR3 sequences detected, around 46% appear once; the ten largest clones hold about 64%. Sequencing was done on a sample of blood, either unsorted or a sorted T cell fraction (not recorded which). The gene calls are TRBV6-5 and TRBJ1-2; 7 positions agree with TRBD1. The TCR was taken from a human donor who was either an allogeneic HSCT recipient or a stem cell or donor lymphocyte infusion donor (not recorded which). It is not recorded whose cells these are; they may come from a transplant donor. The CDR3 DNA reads TGTGCCAGCACCCCCTTGGGGACAGAATATGGCTACACCTTC. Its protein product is CASTPLGTEYGYTF.